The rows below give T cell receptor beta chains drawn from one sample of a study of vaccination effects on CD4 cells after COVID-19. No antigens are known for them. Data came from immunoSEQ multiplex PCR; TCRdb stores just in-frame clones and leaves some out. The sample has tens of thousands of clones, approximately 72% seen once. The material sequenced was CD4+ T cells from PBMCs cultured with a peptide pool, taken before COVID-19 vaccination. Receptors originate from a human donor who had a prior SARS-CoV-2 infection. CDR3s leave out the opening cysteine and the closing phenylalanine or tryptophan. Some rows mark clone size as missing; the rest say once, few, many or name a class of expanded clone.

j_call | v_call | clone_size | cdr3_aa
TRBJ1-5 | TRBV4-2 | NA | ASSQDPQGYGQPQH
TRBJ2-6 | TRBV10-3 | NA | AISAVGSLRNSGANVLT
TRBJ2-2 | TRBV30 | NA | ARRQAAGELF
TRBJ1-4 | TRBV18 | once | ASSPVGSGTNEKLF
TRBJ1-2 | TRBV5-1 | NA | ASSLASWTGTYGYT
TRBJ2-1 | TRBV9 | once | ASSVDPGGGSGDYNEQF
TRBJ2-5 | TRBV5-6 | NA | ASSLQAGAETQY
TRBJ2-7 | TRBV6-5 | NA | ASGDRGIYEQY
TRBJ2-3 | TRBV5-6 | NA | ASSLVWSTDTQY
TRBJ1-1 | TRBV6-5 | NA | ASSSLRTGKEAF
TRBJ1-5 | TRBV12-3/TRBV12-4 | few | ASTDRGLQPQH
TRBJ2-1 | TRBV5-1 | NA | ASSGQGAGYNEQF
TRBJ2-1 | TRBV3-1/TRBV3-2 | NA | ASSQFIGNEQF
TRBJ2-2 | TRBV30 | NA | AWSHGGGVAGELF
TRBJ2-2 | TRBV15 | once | ATSTGLAGVSGELF
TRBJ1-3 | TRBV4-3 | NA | ASSQDWAYGNTIY
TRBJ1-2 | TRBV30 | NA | AWNLGGLSNYGYT
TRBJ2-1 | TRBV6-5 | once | ASRGYGQGNNEQF
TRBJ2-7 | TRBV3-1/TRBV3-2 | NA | ASSDPGSGPSYEQY
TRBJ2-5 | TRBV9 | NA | ASSVFSSAIPRGTQY
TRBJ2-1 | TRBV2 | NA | ASSAGLAGGSYNEQF
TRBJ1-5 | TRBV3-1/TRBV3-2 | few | ASSPQIGTGGAQH
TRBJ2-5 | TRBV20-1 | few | RVGVSETQY
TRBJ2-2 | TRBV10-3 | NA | AISESGREAGELF
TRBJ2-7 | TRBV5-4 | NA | ASSKSSGGTYEQY
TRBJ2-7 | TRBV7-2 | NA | ASSLAPDREQY
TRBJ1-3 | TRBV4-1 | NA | ASSQGIGLTSGNTIY
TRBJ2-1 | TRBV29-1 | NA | SVIKGAVYNEQF
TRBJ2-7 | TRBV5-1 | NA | ASSRGDRGPPEQY
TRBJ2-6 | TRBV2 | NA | ASNGGMGGRSGANVLT
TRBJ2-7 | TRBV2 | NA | ASGREGRGGGGEQY
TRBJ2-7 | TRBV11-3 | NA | ASSFSLGEQY
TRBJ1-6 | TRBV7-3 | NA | ASSLLGNNSPLH
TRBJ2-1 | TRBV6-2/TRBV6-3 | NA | ASSAHGLAAHNEQF
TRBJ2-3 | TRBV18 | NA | ASSPTTSGSTDTQY
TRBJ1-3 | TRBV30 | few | AWRGSPGNTIY
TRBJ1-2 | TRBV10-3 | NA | AISESWGAPMGYT
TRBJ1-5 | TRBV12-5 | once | ASGHSGLQH
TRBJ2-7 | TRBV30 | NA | AWEGEGIGPRNRYEQY
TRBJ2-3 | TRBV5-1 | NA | ASSLGVHDTQY
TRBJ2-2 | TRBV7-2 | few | ASSWDTGELF
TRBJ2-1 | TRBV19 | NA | ASRLAGGANEQF
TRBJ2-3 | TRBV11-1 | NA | ASSLVPSTDTQY